Sequencing of this TCR beta chain was carried out in a study of technical replicates of blood from a few donors. The V end was cut by 1 base, the J end by 2 bases, with 14 bases between. The CDR3 is made up of 16 amino acids. Germline V gene lookup returns CDR1 LGHNA and CDR2 YNFKEQ. Method: immunoSEQ multiplex PCR; TCRdb's copy keeps in-frame clones and lacks some. The data contain some 60,000 clones, roughly 91% of them singletons. The genes are TRBV4-2 and TRBJ1-1; a weak D match, TRBD1 (6 bases). The source of this sequence is a human donor in good health. Some clones in this sample may be carry-over from other donors' samples. The source material was PBMCs. Here the CDR3 reads CASSQASPQGNTEAFF. CDR3 sequence (DNA): TGTGCCAGCAGCCAAGCCTCTCCACAGGGAAACACTGAAGCTTTCTTT.